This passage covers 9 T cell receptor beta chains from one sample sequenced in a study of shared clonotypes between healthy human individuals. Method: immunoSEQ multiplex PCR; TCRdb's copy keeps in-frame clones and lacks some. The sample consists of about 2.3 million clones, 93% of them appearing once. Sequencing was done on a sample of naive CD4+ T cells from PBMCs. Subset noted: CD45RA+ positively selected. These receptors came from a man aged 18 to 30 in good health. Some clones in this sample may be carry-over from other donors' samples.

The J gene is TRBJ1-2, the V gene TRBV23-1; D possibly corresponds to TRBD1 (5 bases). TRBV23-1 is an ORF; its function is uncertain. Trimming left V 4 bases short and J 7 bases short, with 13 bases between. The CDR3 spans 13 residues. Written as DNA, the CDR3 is TGCGCCAGCAGTCTGAGCAGGGACTGTGGCTACACCTTC. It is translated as CASSLSRDCGYTF.

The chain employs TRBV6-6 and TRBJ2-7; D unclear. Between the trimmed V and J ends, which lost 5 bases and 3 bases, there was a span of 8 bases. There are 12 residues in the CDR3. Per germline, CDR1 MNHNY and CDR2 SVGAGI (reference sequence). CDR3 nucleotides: TGTGCCAGCAGTAGGATATTCTACGAGCAGTACTTC. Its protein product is CASSRIFYEQYF.

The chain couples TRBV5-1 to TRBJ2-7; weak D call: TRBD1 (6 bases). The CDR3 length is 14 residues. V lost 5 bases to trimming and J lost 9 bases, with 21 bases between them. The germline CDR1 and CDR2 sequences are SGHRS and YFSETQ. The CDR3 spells CASRLAGVGAAQYF. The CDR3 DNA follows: TGCGCCAGCAGACTTGCAGGCGTGGGGGCTGCGCAGTACTTC. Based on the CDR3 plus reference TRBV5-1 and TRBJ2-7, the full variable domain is KAGVTQTPRYLIKTRGQQVTLSCSPISGHRSVSWYQQTPGQGLQFLFEYFSETQRNKGNFPGRFSGRQFSNSRSEMNVSTLELGDSALYLCASRLAGVGAAQYFGPGTRLTVT.

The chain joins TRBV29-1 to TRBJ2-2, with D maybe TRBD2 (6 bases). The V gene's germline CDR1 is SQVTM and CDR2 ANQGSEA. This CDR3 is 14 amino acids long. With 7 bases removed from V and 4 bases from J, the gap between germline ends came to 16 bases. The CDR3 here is CSAEGTPGTGELFF. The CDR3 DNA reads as TGCAGCGCCGAGGGGACTCCGGGCACCGGGGAGCTGTTTTTT.

The CDR3 loop reads CASSFGVAGVVETQYF. The CDR3 DNA follows: TGTGCCAGCAGCTTCGGGGTAGCGGGAGTTGTGGAGACCCAGTACTTC. V usage is TRBV7-2 and J usage is TRBJ2-5, with TRBD2 matching over 9 bases. Germline assignment: CDR1 SGHTA and CDR2 FQGNSA. V trimming: 3 bases; J trimming: 5 bases; junction bases outside the gene matches: 10. This CDR3 region has 16 residues. Filled out from reference TRBV7-2 and TRBJ2-5, the complete variable domain reads GAGVSQSPSNKVTEKGKDVELRCDPISGHTALYWYRQSLGQGLEFLIYFQGNSAPDKSGLPSDRFSAERTGGSVSTLTIQRTQQEDSAVYLCASSFGVAGVVETQYFGPGTRLLVL.

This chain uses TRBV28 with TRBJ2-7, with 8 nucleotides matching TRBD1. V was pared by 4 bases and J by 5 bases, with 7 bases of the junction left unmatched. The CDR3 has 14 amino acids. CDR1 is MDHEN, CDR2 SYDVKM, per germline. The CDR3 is CASSSPGQGHEQYF. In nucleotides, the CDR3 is TGTGCCAGCAGTTCCCCCGGACAGGGCCACGAGCAGTACTTC.

The CDR3 nucleotides read TGTGCCAGCAGCTTGGCGCCGTGGCAGGGGGCCACTGAAGCTTTCTTT. It is translated as CASSLAPWQGATEAFF. The V call is TRBV5-6, the J call TRBJ1-1, with 8 bases identical to TRBD1. Germline lookup yields CDR1 SGHDT and CDR2 YYEEEE. The length of the CDR3 is 16 residues. With 0 bases clipped from V and 4 bases from J, the junction kept 8 bases outside the gene matches.

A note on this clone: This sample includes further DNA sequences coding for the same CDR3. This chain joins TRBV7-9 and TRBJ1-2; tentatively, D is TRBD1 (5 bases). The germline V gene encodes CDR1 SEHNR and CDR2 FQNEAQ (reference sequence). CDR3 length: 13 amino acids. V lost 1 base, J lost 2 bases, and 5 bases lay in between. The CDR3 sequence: CASSLEGNYGYTF. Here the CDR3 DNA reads TGTGCCAGCAGCTTAGAGGGGAACTATGGCTACACCTTC.

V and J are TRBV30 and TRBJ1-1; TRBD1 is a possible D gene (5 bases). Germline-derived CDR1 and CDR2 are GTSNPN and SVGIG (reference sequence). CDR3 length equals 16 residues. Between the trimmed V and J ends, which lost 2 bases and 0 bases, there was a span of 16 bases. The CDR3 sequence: CAWSLRSGLMNTEAFF. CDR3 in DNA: TGTGCCTGGAGTCTCCGTTCAGGGCTCATGAACACTGAAGCTTTCTTT.